The 4 T cell receptor beta chains listed next were all sequenced from one sample in a study of T cells in Graves' hyperthyroidism and ophthalmopathy. RNA transcripts gave rise to amplified TCR beta CDR3 regions. TCR CDR3 underwent first-round RT-PCR with the HTBI primer set. One entry per CDR3 protein results from TCRdb running MiXCR on the multiplex PCR reads. The data show some 350,000 distinct CDR3 sequences, about an eighth seen once. The sample consisted of blood. These receptors all stem from a woman aged 40-49 years with Graves' ophthalmopathy.

Notes on this clonotype: Germline and junction disagree at one end, which may indicate a read error. The J gene is TRBJ1-6, the V gene TRBV2; D not resolved. The CDR3 has 13 residues. Germline V gives CDR1 SNHLY, CDR2 FYNNEI. CDR3 residues: CASSPDPMAPHHF. The CDR3 DNA is TGTGCCAGCAGTCCAGATCCCATGGCACCCCACCACTTT.

This clonotype was picked up many times. The rearrangement joins TRBV7-2 to TRBJ2-1; D is undetermined. V lost 1 base to trimming and J lost 3 bases, with 10 bases between them. CDR1 is SGHTA, CDR2 FQGNSA, per germline. This CDR3 is 15 amino acids long. CDR3 sequence reads: CASSLVIGHYNEQFF. The CDR3 DNA sequence: TGTGCCAGCAGCTTAGTAATAGGCCACTACAATGAGCAGTTCTTC.

Many counts were recorded for this clonotype. The chain combines TRBV10-2 with TRBJ2-5, with TRBD2 identical over 9 bases. J was trimmed by 5 bases and V by 7 bases; bases with no gene match: 2. This CDR3 is 12 amino acids long. Germline lookup yields CDR1 WSHSY and CDR2 SAAADI. Written as DNA, the CDR3 is TGCGCCAGCAAGACTAGCGGTGAGACCCAGTACTTC. This gives the protein CASKTSGETQYF.

This clonotype was counted many times. This rearrangement joins TRBV7-8 to TRBJ2-1, with TRBD2 matching over 7 bases. CDR1 SGHVS and CDR2 FQNEAQ come from the germline V gene. The CDR3 consists of 15 residues. The J segment lost 2 bases and the V segment lost 5 bases, leaving 6 bases of the junction unmatched. The CDR3 nucleotides read TGTGCCAGCAGCGGGCGGACTAGAACCTACAATGAGCAGTTCTTC. It is translated as CASSGRTRTYNEQFF.